This T cell receptor beta chain was sequenced in a study of blood T cell repertoires in COVID-19. The data were produced by immunoSEQ multiplex PCR, yet TCRdb's version contains in-frame clones alone and is incomplete. Among fewer than 300,000 clones listed, 90% were seen once. CDR3 length equals 15 residues. From germline, CDR1 is SGHTA and CDR2 FQGNSA. Trimming stripped 1 base from V and 0 bases from J, with 7 bases between. This clone appeared once. Sequences were obtained from PBMCs or T cells enriched from blood (not recorded which). V and J are TRBV7-2 and TRBJ2-1; no definite D call. This clonotype was sampled from a woman younger than 45 who had recovered from COVID-19. The chain's CDR3 is CASSLDGASYNEQFF. CDR3 DNA: TGTGCCAGCAGCTTAGATGGAGCCTCCTACAATGAGCAGTTCTTC. The entire variable domain, with the rest obtained from reference TRBV7-2 and TRBJ2-1, is as follows: GAGVSQSPSNKVTEKGKDVELRCDPISGHTALYWYRQSLGQGLEFLIYFQGNSAPDKSGLPSDRFSAERTGGSVSTLTIQRTQQEDSAVYLCASSLDGASYNEQFFGPGTRLTVL.